The 27 T cell receptor beta chains listed next were all sequenced from one sample in a study of T cells in localized non-small cell lung cancer. TCRdb keeps only in-frame clones here, not all; method: immunoSEQ multiplex PCR. The repertoire includes approximately 50,000 clones, about 85% of them detected once, and over 2% sits in the top ten. The sample here was PBMCs, taken before any cancer treatment. The receptors were sampled from a man aged 35 to 69 with stage II lung adenocarcinoma.

V gene TRBV27 combines with J gene TRBJ2-5; a possible D gene is TRBD2 (7 bases). V was clipped by 6 bases and J by 6 bases, with 20 bases between them. This CDR3 contains 15 residues. The germline V gene has CDR1 MNHEY and CDR2 SMNVEV (reference sequence). The CDR3 loop reads CASSSSAGAGKTQYF. For the CDR3, the DNA is TGTGCCAGCAGCTCCTCGGCGGGGGCTGGAAAGACCCAGTACTTC.

This clone turned up a few times. CDR3 in DNA: TGTGCCAGTAGTAATACCTTCGGCAATCAGCCCCAGCATTTT. This sequence encodes CASSNTFGNQPQHF. The chain uses TRBV19 and TRBJ1-5; D not certain. Germline lookup yields CDR1 LNHDA and CDR2 SQIVND (reference sequence). Deletions cut 4 bases from V and 2 bases from J, with 9 bases between. CDR3 length: 14 residues.

V is TRBV28 and J is TRBJ1-1, with a tentative D call TRBD1 (5 bases). Germline CDR1 reads MDHEN; CDR2 reads SYDVKM. V was trimmed by 11 bases and J by 1 base, leaving 11 bases between them. The CDR3 sequence is 12 residues long. CDR3: CAGKRGNTEAFF. The CDR3 coding sequence is TGTGCCGGAAAAAGGGGGAACACTGAAGCTTTCTTT.

The rearrangement links TRBV4-1 to TRBJ1-5, with D perhaps TRBD1 (5 bases). Trimming removed 1 base from V and 5 bases from J, with 12 bases in between. CDR1 and CDR2 from the germline V gene are MGHRA and YSYEKL. There are 15 residues in the CDR3. The CDR3 nucleotides are TGCGCCAGCAGCCAAGGCCAGGGAGACTATCAGCCCCAGCATTTT. It encodes CASSQGQGDYQPQHF.

V is TRBV6-5 and J is TRBJ1-4, with 10 bases matching TRBD1. Looked up from germline, CDR1 is MNHEY and CDR2 is SVGAGI. This CDR3 has 16 amino acids. V lost 2 bases and J lost 6; bases outside the gene matches: 6. The CDR3 reads CASSYGGQGRDEKLFF. CDR3 sequence (DNA): TGTGCCAGCAGTTACGGGGGACAGGGGCGGGATGAAAAACTGTTTTTT.

CDR3 bases: TGTGCCAGCAGCTTGAACGGGGGACCCCAGCATTTT. This gives the protein CASSLNGGPQHF. This chain connects TRBV7-2 to TRBJ1-5; TRBD1 is a possible D gene (5 bases). Looked up from germline, CDR1 is SGHTA and CDR2 is FQGNSA. V gave up 3 bases and J gave up 10 bases, with 10 bases separating them. CDR3 length: 12 residues. The full variable domain, with the rest looked up from reference TRBV7-2 and TRBJ1-5, is GAGVSQSPSNKVTEKGKDVELRCDPISGHTALYWYRQSLGQGLEFLIYFQGNSAPDKSGLPSDRFSAERTGGSVSTLTIQRTQQEDSAVYLCASSLNGGPQHFGDGTRLSIL.

The rearrangement joins TRBV2 to TRBJ1-5, with 7 bases lining up with TRBD1. The CDR3 sequence is 18 residues long. After removal of 6 bases from V and 0 bases from J, the junction contained 14 bases not matched to a gene. CDR1 and CDR2 from the germline V gene are SNHLY and FYNNEI. The CDR3 reads CASSDRGRGGNSNQPQHF. DNA of the CDR3: TGTGCCAGCAGCGACCGGGGCAGGGGGGGCAATAGCAATCAGCCCCAGCATTTT.

The chain links TRBV11-1 to TRBJ2-4; D is uncertain. This CDR3 is built from 14 residues. Trimming removed 2 bases from V and 4 bases from J, with 9 bases in between. Germline V CDR1 and CDR2: SGHAT, FQDESV (reference sequence). The CDR3 loop reads CASSLLSTKNIQYF. The CDR3 region has the DNA TGTGCCAGCAGCTTACTCTCCACAAAAAACATTCAGTACTTC.

V gene TRBV6-1 combines with J gene TRBJ1-1, with a possible D match to TRBD1 (5 bases). CDR3 length equals 14 residues. V lost 7 bases to trimming and J lost 0 bases, with 12 bases between them. Germline CDR1 reads MNHNS; CDR2 reads SASEGT. CDR3: CASTPRQMNTEAFF. The DNA of the CDR3 is TGTGCCAGCACCCCCCGACAGATGAACACTGAAGCTTTCTTT.

The chain links TRBV6-6 to TRBJ2-7, with D unclear. The V end was cut by 1 base, the J end by 2 bases, with 9 bases between. This CDR3 region has 14 residues. Germline V gene lookup returns CDR1 MNHNY and CDR2 SVGAGI (reference sequence). The CDR3: CASSYFRPPYEQYF. In nucleotides, the CDR3 is TGTGCCAGCAGTTACTTTAGGCCCCCCTACGAGCAGTACTTC.

The chain links TRBV6-5 to TRBJ1-2, with unresolved D. The CDR3 consists of 11 residues. The germline V and J ends were trimmed by 5 bases and 12 bases, with 13 bases remaining between them. CDR1 and CDR2 from the germline V gene are MNHEY and SVGAGI. In DNA form, the CDR3 reads TGTGCCAGCAGTGATCCCTTCATGGACACCTTC. Residues: CASSDPFMDTF.

The chain joins TRBV2 to TRBJ2-3; 7 bases are shared with TRBD2. CDR1 and CDR2 from the germline V gene are SNHLY and FYNNEI. Germline trimming cut 6 bases from V and 5 bases from J; bases unmatched to any gene: 8. This CDR3 spans 14 amino acids. CDR3 residues: CASRPGTTGDTQYF. The DNA for the CDR3 is TGTGCCAGCAGACCCGGGACTACCGGAGATACGCAGTATTTT.

The chain couples TRBV6-1 to TRBJ2-5, with 7 bases that match TRBD1. This CDR3 contains 14 residues. J lost 2 bases, V lost 7 bases, and 7 bases had no gene match. Germline CDR1 and CDR2: MNHNS and SASEGT. CDR3 coding DNA: TGTGCCAGCAAAGGGACAGTGAAGCAAGAGACCCAGTACTTC. As protein: CASKGTVKQETQYF.

The V gene is TRBV7-2, the J gene TRBJ1-5; a weak D match, TRBD1 (5 bases). V shed 1 base and J shed 3 bases, with 10 bases lying between them. CDR3 length equals 15 residues. Germline V lookup: CDR1 SGHTA, CDR2 FQGNSA. The CDR3 sequence: CASSLVAGTNQPQHF. CDR3 bases: TGTGCCAGCAGCTTAGTGGCAGGGACCAATCAGCCCCAGCATTTT. Combining the CDR3 with reference TRBV7-2 and TRBJ1-5 gives the whole variable domain GAGVSQSPSNKVTEKGKDVELRCDPISGHTALYWYRQSLGQGLEFLIYFQGNSAPDKSGLPSDRFSAERTGGSVSTLTIQRTQQEDSAVYLCASSLVAGTNQPQHFGDGTRLSIL.

The chain recombines TRBV2 with TRBJ2-7, with 7 bases that match TRBD1. This CDR3 is built from 14 residues. Germline-derived CDR1 and CDR2 are SNHLY and FYNNEI. V lost 10 bases, J lost 1 base, and 10 bases stayed unmatched. The CDR3 sequence is CATSRGTFSYEQYV. The DNA for the CDR3 is TGTGCCACATCCAGGGGGACCTTTTCCTACGAGCAGTACGTC.

This clone was seen only once. The chain is built from TRBV13 and TRBJ2-2, with D uncertain. The CDR3 runs 15 residues. Deletions cut 0 bases from V and 2 bases from J, with 7 bases between. Germline CDR1 is PRHDT and CDR2 is FYEKMQ (reference sequence). This CDR3 reads CASSLGVFNTGELFF. CDR3 sequence (DNA): TGTGCCAGCAGCTTAGGGGTCTTTAACACCGGGGAGCTGTTTTTT.

The rearrangement uses TRBV4-2 and TRBJ2-2, with TRBD2 identical over 11 bases. V lost 3 bases to trimming and J lost 8 bases; unmatched junction nucleotides: 11. Germline V gives CDR1 LGHNA, CDR2 YNFKEQ. CDR3 length: 17 amino acids. CDR3 region: CASSHNPSGGPGGELFF. CDR3 DNA sequence: TGTGCCAGCAGCCATAATCCTAGCGGGGGGCCGGGAGGGGAGCTGTTTTTT.

CDR3 sequence reads: CASAETTNTEAFF. The CDR3 DNA sequence: TGTGCCAGCGCCGAGACCACGAACACTGAAGCTTTCTTT. The chain is built from TRBV6-1 and TRBJ1-1, with D unclear. The germline V gene has CDR1 MNHNS and CDR2 SASEGT. The CDR3 runs to 13 residues. V lost 8 bases and J 1 base, leaving 11 bases between the germline ends.

This clone was seen a handful of times. V usage is TRBV5-4 and J usage is TRBJ2-5; 7 bases match TRBD1. CDR1 is SGHNT and CDR2 is YYREEE in the germline V gene (reference sequence). The length of the CDR3 is 14 residues. The ends lost 5 bases at V and 4 bases at J; junction bases unmatched: 8. CDR3 DNA: TGTGCCAGCAGTCCCAGGGACAGCAGAGAGACCCAGTACTTC. It translates to CASSPRDSRETQYF.

The rearrangement links TRBV5-1 to TRBJ2-5; a weak D match, TRBD1 (5 bases). The V and J ends lost 0 bases and 5 bases respectively, with 8 bases between them. Germline V gene data show CDR1 as SGHRS and CDR2 as YFSETQ. This CDR3 has 13 residues. The CDR3 reads CASSLGGLETQYF. DNA for the CDR3: TGCGCCAGCAGCTTGGGGGGCTTGGAGACCCAGTACTTC. The variable domain in full, completed from reference TRBV5-1 and TRBJ2-5, reads KAGVTQTPRYLIKTRGQQVTLSCSPISGHRSVSWYQQTPGQGLQFLFEYFSETQRNKGNFPGRFSGRQFSNSRSEMNVSTLELGDSALYLCASSLGGLETQYFGPGTRLLVL.

This chain connects TRBV7-8 to TRBJ1-3; D not resolved. The CDR3 runs 13 residues. Trimming removed 1 base from V and 4 bases from J, with 5 bases in between. Germline values: CDR1 SGHVS, CDR2 FQNEAQ. CDR3 DNA: TGTGCCAGCAGCTTAGGAACAGGAAACACCATATATTTT. This codes for CASSLGTGNTIYF. Full variable domain (remainder filled in from reference TRBV7-8 and TRBJ1-3): GAGVSQSPRYKVAKRGQDVALRCDPISGHVSLFWYQQALGQGPEFLTYFQNEAQLDKSGLPSDRFFAERPEGSVSTLKIQRTQQEDSAVYLCASSLGTGNTIYFGEGSWLTVV.

The V and J genes are TRBV2 and TRBJ2-1, with 9 positions matching TRBD2. CDR3 length: 14 residues. The germline V gene encodes CDR1 SNHLY and CDR2 FYNNEI. J gave up 5 bases and V 8 bases, and 7 bases lay outside the gene matches. In nucleotides, the CDR3 is TGTGCCAGCCGACGCGGGGGGGCCGACAATGAGCAGTTCTTC. Translating gives CASRRGGADNEQFF. Full variable domain (remainder filled in from reference TRBV2 and TRBJ2-1): EPEVTQTPSHQVTQMGQEVILRCVPISNHLYFYWYRQILGQKVEFLVSFYNNEISEKSEIFDDQFSVERPDGSNFTLKIRSTKLEDSAMYFCASRRGGADNEQFFGPGTRLTVL.

The chain couples TRBV2 to TRBJ2-5; no reliable D call. V lost 3 bases and J lost 1, with 0 bases in between. Germline V gives CDR1 SNHLY, CDR2 FYNNEI. The CDR3 consists of 11 residues. The CDR3 sequence: CASSDQETQYF. The CDR3 DNA sequence: TGTGCCAGCAGTGACCAAGAGACCCAGTACTTC.

V is TRBV6-5 and J is TRBJ1-1, with D unresolved. This CDR3 is built from 15 residues. The ends were cut back, 0 bases at V and 1 base at J, with 9 bases in the middle. Germline V CDR1 and CDR2: MNHEY, SVGAGI. This CDR3 reads CASSYSGESNTEAFF. The DNA for the CDR3 is TGTGCCAGCAGTTACTCAGGTGAATCGAACACTGAAGCTTTCTTT.

The chain carries TRBV7-3 and TRBJ2-3, with 10 bases matching TRBD1. The CDR3 runs to 15 residues. From germline, CDR1 is SGHTA and CDR2 FQGTGA. V was pared by 5 bases and J by 2 bases, with 4 bases of the junction left unmatched. This chain's CDR3 is CASSNGQGDTDTQYF. CDR3 coding DNA: TGTGCCAGCAGCAATGGACAGGGGGACACAGATACGCAGTATTTT.

This clone turned up a few times. The chain combines TRBV7-3 with TRBJ2-1, with D perhaps TRBD2 (6 bases). V lost 2 bases and J lost 8, with 7 bases in between. CDR3 length equals 12 residues. From germline, CDR1 is SGHTA and CDR2 FQGTGA. CDR3 nucleotides: TGTGCCAGCAGCTTAGAGCGGGATGAGCAGTTCTTC. Its protein is CASSLERDEQFF.

To note about this clone: A junction boundary mismatches the germline segment, possibly from a read error. At the DNA level, this CDR3 is encoded by other sequences in the same sample as well. The chain has TRBV15 and TRBJ2-1; no clear D. CDR3 length: 13 amino acids. Germline loops: CDR1 LNHNV, CDR2 YYDKDF (reference sequence). The CDR3 DNA reads as TGCGCCACCAGCAGAGAAAGGGACAATGAGCAGTTCTTC. Translated: CATSRERDNEQFF.